The 14 T cell receptor beta chains in this list originate from one sample, sequenced in a study of somatic mutations in cytotoxic T cells in rheumatoid arthritis. Only in-frame clones appear in the TCRdb table, and some are missing; sequencing was by immunoSEQ multiplex PCR. In the table there are 11,000 or so clones, more than 65% of which are singletons. The specimen sequenced was CD8+ T cells sorted from blood. All receptors come from a man aged 60 to 75 in good health.

J is TRBJ2-3 and V is TRBV11-2; a possible D gene is TRBD1 (5 bases). Germline CDR1 is SGHAT and CDR2 is FQNNGV. Trimming cost V 2 bases and J 7 bases, with 7 bases left between them. This CDR3 has 12 residues. The CDR3 DNA sequence: TGTGCCAGCAGCTTACAGGGAAATACGCAGTATTTT. Translating it yields CASSLQGNTQYF.

This clone occurred a few times. The chain uses TRBV30 and TRBJ1-1; no definite D call. The V end was cut by 0 bases, the J end by 7 bases, with 12 bases between. The CDR3 sequence is 13 residues long. The germline CDR1 and CDR2 sequences are GTSNPN and SVGIG (reference sequence). As DNA, the CDR3 is TGTGCCTGGAGTGTATTGAGCGGCAGTGAAGCTTTCTTT. As protein: CAWSVLSGSEAFF.

The chain links TRBV7-9 to TRBJ1-2, with D possibly being TRBD1 (5 bases). The CDR3 loop spans 14 amino acids. Germline lookup yields CDR1 SEHNR and CDR2 FQNEAQ (reference sequence). The V and J ends lost 1 base and 5 bases respectively, with 11 bases between them. CDR3: CASSLVGQGYGYTF. The CDR3 nucleotides are TGTGCCAGCAGCTTAGTAGGACAAGGATATGGCTACACCTTC.

V is TRBV2 and J is TRBJ2-1, with 10 bases that match TRBD2. Looked up from germline, CDR1 is SNHLY and CDR2 is FYNNEI. V shed 7 bases, J shed 3 bases, and the junction held 6 bases outside the gene matches. The CDR3 consists of 15 residues. The CDR3: CASISGLAVYNEQFF. CDR3 nucleotides: TGTGCCAGCATTTCCGGACTAGCGGTCTACAATGAGCAGTTCTTC.

In its sample, this clone was seen a few times. V gene TRBV27 combines with J gene TRBJ1-1, with D possibly matching TRBD1 (6 bases). Between the trimmed V and J ends, which lost 2 bases and 3 bases, there was a span of 10 bases. The CDR3 contains 14 residues. CDR1 is MNHEY, CDR2 SMNVEV, per germline (reference sequence). In nucleotides, the CDR3 is TGTGCCAGCAGTTTAACAGGGTTATACACTGAAGCTTTCTTT. Its translation: CASSLTGLYTEAFF.

This chain uses TRBV29-1 with TRBJ2-7; D possibly corresponds to TRBD2 (6 bases). CDR3 length: 13 residues. Per germline, CDR1 SQVTM and CDR2 ANQGSEA. Trimming shortened V by 3 bases and J by 2 bases, and 11 bases separated the two germline ends. The CDR3 bases are TGCAGCGTTGAGGAGGGACCGCCCTACGAGCAGTACTTC. Amino acids: CSVEEGPPYEQYF.

The chain couples TRBV27 to TRBJ2-1; 8 bases are a match to TRBD2. CDR1 and CDR2 (germline): MNHEY, SMNVEV (reference sequence). The CDR3 has 15 residues. V was clipped by 3 bases and J by 4 bases; unmatched bases: 5. The CDR3 protein is CASSLGAGVYNEQFF. CDR3 in DNA: TGTGCCAGCAGTTTGGGAGCGGGAGTATACAATGAGCAGTTCTTC.

The genes are TRBV4-3 and TRBJ2-2; D gene ambiguous. The CDR3 loop spans 16 amino acids. The V gene lost 0 bases and the J gene lost 2 bases, with 10 bases spanning the gap. The germline CDR1 and CDR2 sequences are LGHNA and YSLEER. CDR3 nucleotides: TGCGCCAGCAGCCAAGACTGGGGAATCAACACCGGGGAGCTGTTTTTT. Amino acid sequence: CASSQDWGINTGELFF.

CDR3 protein: CSAHRNTYNEQFF. The CDR3 DNA reads TGCAGCGCGCACAGGAATACCTACAATGAGCAGTTCTTC. The chain recombines TRBV29-1 with TRBJ2-1, with D tentatively TRBD1 (5 bases). Germline V gives CDR1 SQVTM, CDR2 ANQGSEA. The V end lost 7 bases, the J end lost 2 bases, and 12 bases lay between the germline ends. This CDR3 is 13 amino acids long.

The chain has TRBV4-3 and TRBJ2-5; 9 nucleotides match TRBD2. From germline, CDR1 is LGHNA and CDR2 YSLEER. Trimming at V came to 1 base and at J to 4 bases, leaving 7 bases not matched to a gene. The CDR3 runs 16 residues. DNA of the CDR3: TGCGCCAGCAGCCAAGTGTCTAGCGGGGCCCCAGAGACCCAGTACTTC. It specifies CASSQVSSGAPETQYF.

This chain links TRBV25-1 with TRBJ2-6; D gene uncertain. The CDR3 is 13 amino acids. Germline V lookup: CDR1 MGHDK, CDR2 SYGVNS. V shed 5 bases and J shed 4 bases, with 6 bases lying between them. In DNA, the CDR3 is TGTGCCAGCAGTAAACGGGGGGCCAACGTCCTGACTTTC. Translating gives CASSKRGANVLTF.

This clone has only a few counts. This chain joins TRBV6-4 and TRBJ2-2; 12 positions match TRBD2. Germline CDR1 and CDR2: MRHNA and SNTAGT. This CDR3 is 15 amino acids long. Unmatched junction bases numbered 4, after V lost 6 bases and J lost 5 bases. The DNA of the CDR3 is TGTGCCAGCAGCTGGACTAGCGGGGATACCGGGGAGCTGTTTTTT. It yields the protein CASSWTSGDTGELFF.

The V and J genes are TRBV6-5 and TRBJ2-1; maybe TRBD2 (6 bases). Germline lookup yields CDR1 MNHEY and CDR2 SVGAGI. V lost 5 bases, J lost 0 bases, and 11 bases lay in between. The CDR3 contains 15 residues. CDR3 loop: CASSLSGSSYNEQFF. DNA for the CDR3: TGTGCCAGCAGTCTTAGCGGTAGCTCCTACAATGAGCAGTTCTTC.

The DNA of the CDR3 is TGTGCCAGCAGCTTAGAGGCCACCTACGAGCAGTACTTC. It specifies CASSLEATYEQYF. The V gene is TRBV7-6, the J gene TRBJ2-7; D remains ambiguous. This CDR3 spans 13 amino acids. Trimming took 1 base from V and 2 from J, leaving 6 bases between them. Germline CDR1 reads SGHVS; CDR2 reads FNYEAQ.